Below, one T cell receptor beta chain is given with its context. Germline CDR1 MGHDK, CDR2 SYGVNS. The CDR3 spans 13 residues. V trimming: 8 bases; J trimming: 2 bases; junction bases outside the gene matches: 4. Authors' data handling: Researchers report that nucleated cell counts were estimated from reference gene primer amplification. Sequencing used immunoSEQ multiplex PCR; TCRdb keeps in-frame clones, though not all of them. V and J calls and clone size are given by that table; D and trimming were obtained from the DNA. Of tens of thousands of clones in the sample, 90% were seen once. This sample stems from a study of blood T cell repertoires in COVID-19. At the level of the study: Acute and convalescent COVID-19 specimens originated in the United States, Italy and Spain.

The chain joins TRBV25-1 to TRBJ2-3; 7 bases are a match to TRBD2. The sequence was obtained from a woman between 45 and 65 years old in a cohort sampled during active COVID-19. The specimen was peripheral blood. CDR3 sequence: CASPGTNTDTQYF. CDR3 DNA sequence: TGTGCCAGCCCCGGGACTAACACAGATACGCAGTATTTT.